This entry describes one T cell receptor beta chain. This CDR3 has 15 amino acids. V lost 4 bases and J 0 bases, leaving 13 bases between the germline ends. Germline lookup yields CDR1 SGHDT and CDR2 YYEEEE. The data derive from a study of T cell changes during pregnancy in multiple sclerosis. TCRdb's table, derived via immunoSEQ multiplex PCR, lists solely in-frame clones and lacks some. The sample includes roughly 110,000 clones, 92% of them seen just once. Sequencing was performed on peripheral blood, taken after pregnancy. This sequence originates from a female donor with multiple sclerosis, enrolled in a pregnancy study. The chain uses TRBV5-6 and TRBJ1-1; D is possibly TRBD1 (6 bases). The CDR3: CASSAWDTLNTEAFF. DNA of the CDR3: TGTGCCAGCAGCGCATGGGACACGCTGAACACTGAAGCTTTCTTT.